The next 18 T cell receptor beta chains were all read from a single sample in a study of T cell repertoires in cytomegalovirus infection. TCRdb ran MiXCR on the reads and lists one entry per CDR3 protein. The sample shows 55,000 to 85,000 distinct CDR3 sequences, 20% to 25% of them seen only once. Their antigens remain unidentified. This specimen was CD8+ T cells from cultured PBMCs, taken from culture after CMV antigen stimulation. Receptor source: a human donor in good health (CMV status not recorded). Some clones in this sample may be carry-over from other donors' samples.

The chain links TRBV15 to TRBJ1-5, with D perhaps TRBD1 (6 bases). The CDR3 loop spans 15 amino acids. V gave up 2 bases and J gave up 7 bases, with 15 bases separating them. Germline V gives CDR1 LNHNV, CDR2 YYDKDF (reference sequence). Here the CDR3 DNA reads TGTGCCACCAGCAGACGTGGACAGATCCACCAGCCCCAGCATTTT. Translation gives CATSRRGQIHQPQHF.

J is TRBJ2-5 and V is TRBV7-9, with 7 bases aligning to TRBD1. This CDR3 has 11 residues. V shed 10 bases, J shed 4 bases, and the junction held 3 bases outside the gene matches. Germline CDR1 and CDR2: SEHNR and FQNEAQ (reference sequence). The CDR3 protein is CAIRGRETQYF. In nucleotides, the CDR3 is TGTGCCATCAGGGGGAGAGAGACCCAGTACTTC.

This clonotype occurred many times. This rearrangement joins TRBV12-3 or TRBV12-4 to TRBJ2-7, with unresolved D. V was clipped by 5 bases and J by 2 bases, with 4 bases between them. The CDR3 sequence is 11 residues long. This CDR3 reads CASSHTYEQYF. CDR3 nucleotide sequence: TGTGCCAGCAGTCACACCTACGAGCAGTACTTC.

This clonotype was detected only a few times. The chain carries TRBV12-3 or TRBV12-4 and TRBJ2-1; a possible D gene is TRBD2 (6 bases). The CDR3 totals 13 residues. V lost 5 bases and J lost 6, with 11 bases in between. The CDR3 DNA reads TGTGCCAGCAGTACGGGACTTCTCAATGAGCAGTTCTTC. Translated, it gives CASSTGLLNEQFF.

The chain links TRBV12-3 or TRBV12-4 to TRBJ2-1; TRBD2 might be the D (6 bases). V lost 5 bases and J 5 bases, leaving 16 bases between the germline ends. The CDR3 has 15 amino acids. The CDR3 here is CASSVNSDYNNEQFF. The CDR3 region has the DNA TGTGCCAGCAGTGTAAATTCGGACTATAACAATGAGCAGTTCTTC.

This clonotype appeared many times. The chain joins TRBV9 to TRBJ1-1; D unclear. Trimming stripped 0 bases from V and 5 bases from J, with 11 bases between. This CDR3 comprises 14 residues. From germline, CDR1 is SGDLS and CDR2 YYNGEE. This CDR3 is CASSVGERGTEAFF. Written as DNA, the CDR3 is TGTGCCAGCAGCGTAGGGGAACGTGGTACTGAAGCTTTCTTT. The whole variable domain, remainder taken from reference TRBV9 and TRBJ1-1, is DSGVTQTPKHLITATGQRVTLRCSPRSGDLSVYWYQQSLDQGLQFLIQYYNGEERAKGNILERFSAQQFPDLHSELNLSSLELGDSALYFCASSVGERGTEAFFGQGTRLTVV.

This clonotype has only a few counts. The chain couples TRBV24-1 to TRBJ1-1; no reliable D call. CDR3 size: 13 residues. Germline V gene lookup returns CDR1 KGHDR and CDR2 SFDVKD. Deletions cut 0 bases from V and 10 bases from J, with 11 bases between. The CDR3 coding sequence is TGTGCCACCAGTGATTTGGGCGGCACACCAGCTTTCTTT. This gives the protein CATSDLGGTPAFF.

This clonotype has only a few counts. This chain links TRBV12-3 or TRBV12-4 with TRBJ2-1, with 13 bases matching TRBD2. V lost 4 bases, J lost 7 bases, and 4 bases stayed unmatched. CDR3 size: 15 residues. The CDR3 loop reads CASSSLAGGLNEQFF. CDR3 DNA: TGTGCCAGCAGTTCACTAGCGGGGGGGCTTAATGAGCAGTTCTTC.

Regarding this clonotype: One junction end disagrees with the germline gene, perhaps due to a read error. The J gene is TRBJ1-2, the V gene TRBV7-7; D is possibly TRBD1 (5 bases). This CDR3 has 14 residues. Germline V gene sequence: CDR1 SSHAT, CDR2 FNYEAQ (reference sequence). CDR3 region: CASSPITGDYGYTF. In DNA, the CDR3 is TGTGCTAGCAGCCCAATAACGGGGGACTATGGCTACACCTTC. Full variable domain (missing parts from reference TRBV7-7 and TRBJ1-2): GAGVSQSPRYKVTKRGQDVTLRCDPISSHATLYWYQQALGQGPEFLTYFNYEAQPDKSGLPSDRFSAERPEGSISTLTIQRTEQRDSAMYRCASSPITGDYGYTFGSGTRLTVV.

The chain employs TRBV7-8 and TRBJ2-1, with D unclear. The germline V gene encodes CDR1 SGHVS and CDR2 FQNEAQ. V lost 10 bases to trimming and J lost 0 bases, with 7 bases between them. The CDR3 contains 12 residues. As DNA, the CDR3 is TGTGCCATCGAGGTCTCCTACAATGAGCAGTTCTTC. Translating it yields CAIEVSYNEQFF.

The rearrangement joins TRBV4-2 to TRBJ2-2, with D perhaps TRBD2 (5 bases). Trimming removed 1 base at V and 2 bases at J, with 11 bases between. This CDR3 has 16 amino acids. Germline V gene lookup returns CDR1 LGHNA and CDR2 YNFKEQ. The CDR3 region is CASSQAGTRNTGELFF. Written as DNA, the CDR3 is TGTGCCAGCAGCCAAGCGGGAACCCGAAACACCGGGGAGCTGTTTTTT.

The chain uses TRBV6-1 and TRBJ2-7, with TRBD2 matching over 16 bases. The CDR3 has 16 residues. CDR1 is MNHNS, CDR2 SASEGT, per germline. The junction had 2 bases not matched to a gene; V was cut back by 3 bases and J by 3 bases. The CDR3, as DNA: TGTGCCAGCAGTGAGGGGACTAGCGGGGGGGTCTACGAGCAGTACTTC. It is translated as CASSEGTSGGVYEQYF.

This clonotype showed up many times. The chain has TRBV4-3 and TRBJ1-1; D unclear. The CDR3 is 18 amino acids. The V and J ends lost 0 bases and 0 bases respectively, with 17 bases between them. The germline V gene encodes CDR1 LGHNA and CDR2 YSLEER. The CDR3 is CASSQDINAGLMNTEAFF. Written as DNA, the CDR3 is TGCGCCAGCAGCCAAGACATTAATGCAGGCCTCATGAACACTGAAGCTTTCTTT.

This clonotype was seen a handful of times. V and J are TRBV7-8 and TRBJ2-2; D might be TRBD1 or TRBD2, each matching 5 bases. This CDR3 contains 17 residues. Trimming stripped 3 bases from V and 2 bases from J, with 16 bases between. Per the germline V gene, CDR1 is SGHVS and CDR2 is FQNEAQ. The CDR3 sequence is CASSLVTGRANTGELFF. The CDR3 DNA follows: TGTGCCAGCAGCTTGGTAACGGGGCGGGCTAACACCGGGGAGCTGTTTTTT.

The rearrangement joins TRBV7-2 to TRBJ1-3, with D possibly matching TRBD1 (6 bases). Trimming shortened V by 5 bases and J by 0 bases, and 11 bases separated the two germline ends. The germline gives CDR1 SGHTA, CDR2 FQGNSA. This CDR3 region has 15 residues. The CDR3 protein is CASSIGTFSGNTIYF. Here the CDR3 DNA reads TGTGCCAGCAGCATAGGGACATTCTCTGGAAACACCATATATTTT.

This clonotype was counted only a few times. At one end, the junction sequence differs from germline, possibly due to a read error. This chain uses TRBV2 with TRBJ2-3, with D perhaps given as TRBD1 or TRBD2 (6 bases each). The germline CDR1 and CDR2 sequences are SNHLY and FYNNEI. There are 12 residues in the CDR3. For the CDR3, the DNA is TGTGCCAGAGATTGGGGGGCAGATACGCAGTATTTC. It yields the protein CARDWGADTQYF.

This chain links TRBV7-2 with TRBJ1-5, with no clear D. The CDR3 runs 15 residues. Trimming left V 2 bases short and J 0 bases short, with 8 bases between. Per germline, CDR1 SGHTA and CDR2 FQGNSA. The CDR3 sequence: CASSLWGNSNQPQHF. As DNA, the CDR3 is TGTGCCAGCAGCTTATGGGGAAATAGCAATCAGCCCCAGCATTTT.

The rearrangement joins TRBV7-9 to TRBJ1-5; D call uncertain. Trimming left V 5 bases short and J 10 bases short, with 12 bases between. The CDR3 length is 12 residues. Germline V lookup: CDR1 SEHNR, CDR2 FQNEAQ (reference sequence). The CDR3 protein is CASSEAGSPQHF. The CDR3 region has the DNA TGTGCCAGCAGCGAGGCTGGGTCCCCCCAGCATTTT.